These T cell receptor beta chains were read from a single sample in a study of cytomegalovirus exposure and HLA in healthy donors. TCRdb's copy holds only in-frame clones and misses some; the assay was immunoSEQ multiplex PCR. The sample holds roughly 150,000 clones, around four fifths seen once. Sequencing input: PBMCs. These receptors were obtained from a woman younger than 35 in good health and CMV-seronegative. CDR3s include the opening cysteine and the closing phenylalanine or tryptophan. Not all rows give a size; the values are once, few, many and, for expanded clones, a class.

j_gene,abundance,v_gene,CDR3aa
TRBJ1-1,NA,TRBV18,CASSPRGADEAFF
TRBJ2-3,NA,TRBV7-2,CASSFSGATDTQYF
TRBJ2-1,NA,TRBV19,CASSIGGGEYYNEQFF
TRBJ2-5,once,TRBV5-1,CASSLGQGAKTQYF
TRBJ1-2,NA,TRBV5-4,CASSAGSPKYGYTF
TRBJ1-1,NA,TRBV30,CAWSGGGGPEAFF
TRBJ2-7,once,TRBV4-2,CASSQDNSHEQYF
TRBJ1-1,NA,TRBV9,CASSRLLNTEAFF
TRBJ1-2,NA,TRBV6-1,CASSEHGQFHYGYTF
TRBJ1-1,NA,TRBV11-3,CASSISGTGGTEAFF
TRBJ2-5,NA,TRBV14,CASSSTRLGTQYF
TRBJ2-3,NA,TRBV19,CASSMIFLLYTDTQYF
TRBJ2-1,NA,TRBV5-1,CASSSGLAGVGQFF
TRBJ1-2,NA,TRBV6-5,CASSPPGGYSGYTF
TRBJ1-5,NA,TRBV6-5,CASNKKGGGQPQHF
NA,NA,TRBV21-1,CASSGGQLAYEQYF
TRBJ2-1,NA,TRBV5-8,CASSPQGGVDEQFF
TRBJ2-1,once,TRBV10-3,CAISESASGGNEQFF
TRBJ1-4,NA,TRBV18,CASSPWGTGEGEKLFF
TRBJ2-2,NA,TRBV5-1,CASSWDRVDLFF
TRBJ2-7,few,TRBV11-2,CASSLVAGADEQYF
TRBJ2-7,NA,TRBV7-9,CASSSQQGDYEQYF
TRBJ1-1,NA,TRBV6-6,CASSYPRAGAFF
TRBJ1-6,NA,TRBV15,CATSSEPGGVSPLHF
TRBJ1-5,once,TRBV13,CASSLGTNQPQHF
TRBJ2-3,NA,TRBV30,CAWSLRRTDTQYF
TRBJ1-5,NA,TRBV28,CASSFEYGGDNQPQHF
TRBJ2-3,once,TRBV4-1,CASSQGVVRGGTSTDTQYF
TRBJ1-5,NA,TRBV5-8,CASSPGQGPGPQHF
TRBJ2-5,NA,TRBV7-9,CSSSFPRDRGVTQYF
TRBJ2-7,NA,TRBV6-1,CASSVPLRSSYEQYF
TRBJ2-1,NA,TRBV2,CASNEQGSSYNEQFF
TRBJ2-7,NA,TRBV5-4,CASSPSGGSASEQYF
TRBJ2-2,NA,TRBV29-1,CSVDRENTGELFF
TRBJ2-5,NA,TRBV29-1,CSVRLAGETQYF
TRBJ2-1,NA,TRBV28,CASSPYGNRNEQFF
TRBJ2-1,once,TRBV27,CASRDSSYNEQFF
TRBJ1-5,few,TRBV7-9,CASSLAGGAGQPQHF
TRBJ1-4,few,TRBV30,CAWRAGANEKLFF
TRBJ1-1,NA,TRBV6-6,CASSSWTGGKAEAFF
TRBJ1-6,NA,TRBV6-6,CASSFSTGGKNSPLHF
TRBJ2-2,few,TRBV6-1,CASSALAGGGYTGELFF
TRBJ1-2,NA,TRBV27,CASSLYGGRANYGYTF
TRBJ1-1,NA,TRBV5-1,CASSLGPNKNTEAFF
TRBJ2-2,NA,TRBV27,CASRDRGNTGELFF
TRBJ2-1,NA,TRBV12-5,CASAPTGSRNEQFF
TRBJ1-5,NA,TRBV19,CASNPVDRGAVQPQHF
TRBJ1-2,once,TRBV4-1,CASSQVMYGQPYGYTF